This T cell receptor (beta chain) was recorded in a study of blood T cell repertoires in COVID-19. For the study at large: COVID-19 samples from acute and convalescent phases originated in the United States, Italy and Spain. T cells, B-cell-depleted T cells, or PBMCs supplied cDNA or gDNA.

Per germline, CDR1 SGHDT and CDR2 YYEEEE. The CDR3 is 17 residues long. V lost 0 bases, J lost 0 bases, and 16 bases lay in between. Original methodology: Using reference gene primer amplification, nucleated cell counts were estimated. This table comes from immunoSEQ multiplex PCR, and its TCRdb copy is limited to in-frame clones, with some not included. The V and J calls and the clone size are those of that table, but D and trimming were determined from the DNA. The table includes over 20,000 clones, 92% detected once. Sequencing input: peripheral blood. The V call is TRBV5-6, the J call TRBJ2-7; a weak D match, TRBD2 (5 bases). The origin of this receptor is a human donor in a cohort sampled during active COVID-19. The CDR3 DNA follows: TGTGCCAGCAGCTTGGCTGCGATTAGCGCTAGCTCCTACGAGCAGTACTTC. It specifies CASSLAAISASSYEQYF.